One sample yielded the 29 T cell receptor beta chains listed below, sequenced in a study of blood T cells in healthy people across ages. Then a second PCR, running roughly 7 to 11 cycles, was carried out with a sample-barcoded 5' primer and a J-beta primer mix. From the 5' RACE reads, TCRdb called clonotypes with MiXCR, one entry per CDR3 protein. The sample carries roughly 800,000 distinct CDR3 sequences, about 62% recorded once. Sequencing used blood. The origin of the receptors is a young man in good health.

In this sample, this clonotype turned up a few times. The V and J genes are TRBV13 and TRBJ2-2; D not resolved. Trimming took off 2 bases at V and 4 bases at J, with 5 bases between the two ends. The CDR3 contains 13 residues. Germline CDR1 is PRHDT and CDR2 is FYEKMQ (reference sequence). Here the CDR3 reads CASSLLPTGELFF. The CDR3 DNA reads as TGTGCCAGCAGCTTACTTCCCACCGGGGAGCTGTTTTTT.

The gene calls are TRBV6-5 and TRBJ1-1; 9 bases map to TRBD1. V shed 2 bases, J shed 12 bases, and the junction held 7 bases outside the gene matches. Germline V lookup: CDR1 MNHEY, CDR2 SVGAGI. The CDR3 length is 13 residues. CDR3: CASSYGTGMASFF. CDR3 DNA sequence: TGTGCCAGCAGTTACGGGACAGGGATGGCATCTTTCTTT.

This chain links TRBV12-3 or TRBV12-4 with TRBJ2-1; D tentatively reads TRBD1 or TRBD2 (5 bases each). The CDR3 contains 14 residues. The ends were cut back, 1 base at V and 5 bases at J, with 9 bases in the middle. The CDR3 nucleotides read TGTGCCAGCAGTTTAGGGGACCCCAACAATGAGCAGTTCTTC. Translation gives CASSLGDPNNEQFF.

The V and J genes are TRBV7-8 and TRBJ2-1; TRBD2 matches at 7 bases. Germline values: CDR1 SGHVS, CDR2 FQNEAQ. CDR3 length: 13 residues. Unmatched junction bases numbered 5, after V lost 5 bases and J lost 7 bases. The chain's CDR3 is CASSRPGGNEQFF. The CDR3 DNA follows: TGTGCCAGCAGCCGTCCCGGGGGGAATGAGCAGTTCTTC.

Note on this clonotype: The junction departs from the called germline gene at one end, perhaps through a read error. V is TRBV12-3 or TRBV12-4 and J is TRBJ2-7, with D perhaps matching TRBD2 (5 bases). The length of the CDR3 is 14 residues. CDR3 amino acids: CTSSPSGIDYEQYF. For the CDR3, the DNA is TGTACCAGCAGTCCGTCCGGGATAGACTACGAGCAGTACTTC.

This clonotype is medium-sized (0.01 to 0.1%) in the sample. The V and J genes are TRBV4-2 and TRBJ2-3; perhaps TRBD2 as D (5 bases). Per the germline V gene, CDR1 is LGHNA and CDR2 is YNFKEQ. V gave up 2 bases and J gave up 2 bases, with 11 bases separating them. CDR3 length equals 15 residues. The CDR3 sequence is CASSQYREITDTQYF. In DNA, the CDR3 is TGTGCCAGCAGCCAATATAGGGAGATCACAGATACGCAGTATTTT.

This clonotype was detected a few times. The V and J genes are TRBV20-1 and TRBJ2-7; D call uncertain. The CDR3 has 14 residues. The V end was cut by 6 bases, the J end by 3 bases, with 18 bases between. Germline CDR1 and CDR2: DFQATT and SNEGSKA (reference sequence). CDR3 bases: TGCAGTGCCCCCAGCCACAGTTTAAGCTACGAGCAGTACTTC. Translating it yields CSAPSHSLSYEQYF.

The chain has TRBV27 and TRBJ2-1, with D unclear. CDR1 and CDR2 (germline): MNHEY, SMNVEV (reference sequence). The CDR3 has 14 amino acids. The V end was cut by 6 bases, the J end by 0 bases, with 9 bases between. In DNA, the CDR3 is TGTGCCAGCAGCCCTACTACCTCCTACAATGAGCAGTTCTTC. The encoded protein is CASSPTTSYNEQFF.

The chain is built from TRBV29-1 and TRBJ2-5, with TRBD1 matching 8 bases. This CDR3 spans 13 amino acids. The V and J ends lost 6 bases and 5 bases, in that order; junction bases with no gene match: 8. From germline, CDR1 is SQVTM and CDR2 ANQGSEA. Here the CDR3 reads CSVLAGGAETQYF. CDR3 bases: TGCAGCGTCTTGGCAGGGGGCGCGGAGACCCAGTACTTC. Supplemented by reference TRBV29-1 and TRBJ2-5, the full variable domain reads SAVISQKPSRDICQRGTSLTIQCQVDSQVTMMFWYRQQPGQSLTLIATANQGSEATYESGFVIDKFPISRPNLTFSTLTVSNMSPEDSSIYLCSVLAGGAETQYFGPGTRLLVL.

V usage is TRBV20-1 and J usage is TRBJ1-2; D remains unclear. This CDR3 contains 13 residues. Trimming took off 3 bases at V and 3 bases at J, with 11 bases between the two ends. Germline CDR1 and CDR2: DFQATT and SNEGSKA (reference sequence). DNA for the CDR3: TGCAGTGCTAGCCGCGAGGAGGACTATGGCTACACCTTC. Encoded protein: CSASREEDYGYTF.

CDR3 residues: CAWSGQFQETQYF. Here the CDR3 DNA reads TGTGCCTGGAGTGGACAGTTCCAAGAGACCCAGTACTTC. The chain uses TRBV30 and TRBJ2-5; TRBD1 is a possible D gene (5 bases). Germline V gives CDR1 GTSNPN, CDR2 SVGIG (reference sequence). V was clipped by 1 base and J by 1 base, with 7 bases between them. The CDR3 length is 13 residues.

J is TRBJ2-1 and V is TRBV28; maybe TRBD2 (6 bases). Deletions cut 6 bases from V and 1 base from J, with 13 bases between. The CDR3 is made up of 15 amino acids. Germline CDR1 MDHEN, CDR2 SYDVKM. CDR3 nucleotides: TGTGCCAGCAGGCAACGGCGGGGATCCTACAATGAGCAGTTCTTC. Translation gives CASRQRRGSYNEQFF. The variable domain in full, with the rest retrieved from reference TRBV28 and TRBJ2-1, is DVKVTQSSRYLVKRTGEKVFLECVQDMDHENMFWYRQDPGLGLRLIYFSYDVKMKEKGDIPEGYSVSREKKERFSLILESASTNQTSMYLCASRQRRGSYNEQFFGPGTRLTVL.

This clonotype was found once. A read error may produce the germline difference seen at one junction end. The rearrangement uses TRBV4-3 and TRBJ2-1, with 9 bases aligning to TRBD2. Looked up from germline, CDR1 is LGHNA and CDR2 is YSLEER. This CDR3 region has 19 residues. CDR3 sequence: CAGSQDGLAGRASRNEQFF. CDR3 coding DNA: TGCGCCGGCAGCCAAGATGGGCTAGCGGGACGGGCGTCAAGGAATGAGCAGTTCTTC.

The chain has TRBV6-4 and TRBJ1-6; tentative D call: TRBD1 (6 bases). V lost 6 bases, J lost 11 bases, and 17 bases lay in between. The CDR3 has 14 residues. Germline values: CDR1 MRHNA, CDR2 SNTAGT. The CDR3 sequence is CASSDLGGTTPLHF. DNA of the CDR3: TGTGCCAGCAGCGACCTAGGCGGGACAACACCCCTCCACTTT.

Only a few counts were recorded for this clonotype. The gene calls are TRBV14 and TRBJ2-7; D is ambiguous. This CDR3 comprises 14 residues. Between the trimmed V and J ends, which lost 4 bases and 0 bases, there was a span of 10 bases. Per the germline V gene, CDR1 is SGHDN and CDR2 is FVKESK. Here the CDR3 reads CASSPRLDSYEQYF. CDR3 DNA sequence: TGTGCCAGCAGCCCCAGACTCGACTCCTACGAGCAGTACTTC.

The chain has TRBV27 and TRBJ2-3, with 8 positions matching TRBD1. CDR1 MNHEY and CDR2 SMNVEV come from the germline V gene (reference sequence). The length of the CDR3 is 16 residues. The ends lost 4 bases at V and 5 bases at J; junction bases unmatched: 11. The CDR3 DNA sequence: TGTGCCAGCAGTTCCGCCGCGCAGGGGGCGCAAGATACGCAGTATTTT. Its protein product is CASSSAAQGAQDTQYF.

The CDR3 here is CSARVPPGQGGLWETQYF. In DNA form, the CDR3 reads TGCAGTGCTAGGGTACCTCCGGGACAGGGGGGGTTATGGGAGACCCAGTACTTC. The chain joins TRBV20-1 to TRBJ2-5, with 11 bases fitting TRBD1. The CDR3 loop spans 18 amino acids. Unmatched junction bases numbered 17, after V lost 3 bases and J lost 5 bases. Germline CDR1 is DFQATT and CDR2 is SNEGSKA (reference sequence).

This clonotype has a handful of counts. The CDR3 nucleotides read TGCAGTGCTAGAGATACCGGACAGGGGGAGGGCGAGCAGTACTTC. Amino acids: CSARDTGQGEGEQYF. This chain connects TRBV20-1 to TRBJ2-7; 10 bases are a match to TRBD1. The CDR3 loop spans 15 amino acids. V was pared by 0 bases and J by 6 bases, with 8 bases of the junction left unmatched. Looked up from germline, CDR1 is DFQATT and CDR2 is SNEGSKA (reference sequence).

The CDR3 region is CASSLSGRREQYF. CDR3 DNA sequence: TGTGCCAGCAGCTTATCGGGTCGCCGCGAGCAGTACTTC. This sequence joins TRBV7-3 and TRBJ2-7; D ambiguous. Trimming left V 2 bases short and J 6 bases short, with 11 bases between. This CDR3 has 13 residues. CDR1 SGHTA and CDR2 FQGTGA come from the germline V gene.

The V and J genes are TRBV6-5 and TRBJ1-1; a possible D gene is TRBD1 (5 bases). The CDR3 covers 16 residues. Trimming took 0 bases from V and 6 from J, leaving 17 bases between them. Germline V gene sequence: CDR1 MNHEY, CDR2 SVGAGI. This chain's CDR3 is CASSYSTPGSLSEAFF. CDR3 DNA sequence: TGTGCCAGCAGTTACTCCACCCCAGGGAGCCTCTCTGAAGCTTTCTTT.

J is TRBJ2-5 and V is TRBV7-2; 10 nucleotides line up with TRBD2. The CDR3 is made up of 15 amino acids. The germline gives CDR1 SGHTA, CDR2 FQGNSA. The J segment lost 11 bases and the V segment lost 4 bases, leaving 13 bases of the junction unmatched. As DNA, the CDR3 is TGTGCCAGCAGCTACGGGACTAGCGTCGGGAATGAGCAGTACTTC. This translates into CASSYGTSVGNEQYF. The full variable domain, rest sourced from reference TRBV7-2 and TRBJ2-5, is GAGVSQSPSNKVTEKGKDVELRCDPISGHTALYWYRQSLGQGLEFLIYFQGNSAPDKSGLPSDRFSAERTGGSVSTLTIQRTQQEDSAVYLCASSYGTSVGNEQYFGPGTRLLVL.

The genes are TRBV20-1 and TRBJ2-5; D unresolved. The closer fit of TRBJ2-7 to the DNA end suggests the J call may be wrong. This CDR3 is built from 14 residues. Germline-derived CDR1 and CDR2 are DFQATT and SNEGSKA (reference sequence). The DNA for the CDR3 is TGCAGTGCTCTACTGGTTGACGAGACGGGCGAGCAGTACTTC. This sequence encodes CSALLVDETGEQYF.

This chain uses TRBV27 with TRBJ2-5; 7 nucleotides line up with TRBD2. This CDR3 has 14 amino acids. Per germline, CDR1 MNHEY and CDR2 SMNVEV (reference sequence). J lost 13 bases, V lost 10 bases, and 21 bases had no gene match. CDR3 sequence: CATSSGGDSYERYF. CDR3 coding DNA: TGTGCCACCTCTAGCGGAGGGGACTCCTACGAGCGGTACTTC.

The chain links TRBV20-1 to TRBJ2-5, with D possibly TRBD1 on 7 matching bases. The V gene's germline CDR1 is DFQATT and CDR2 SNEGSKA (reference sequence). This CDR3 has 11 residues. V gave up 1 base and J gave up 13 bases, with 13 bases separating them. The CDR3 DNA follows: TGCAGTGCTAGAGGGGGTCAGGGGGGGTACTTC. It encodes CSARGGQGGYF.

V usage is TRBV5-5 and J usage is TRBJ1-1, with a possible D match to TRBD1 (5 bases). The CDR3 covers 14 residues. Germline assignment: CDR1 SGHKS and CDR2 YYEKEE (reference sequence). V was pared by 4 bases and J by 5 bases, with 15 bases between. CDR3 region: CASSTREWETEAFF. The CDR3 region has the DNA TGTGCCAGCAGCACCAGGGAATGGGAGACTGAAGCTTTCTTT.

This clonotype was seen just once. J is TRBJ2-1 and V is TRBV12-3 or TRBV12-4; 12 bases match TRBD2. This CDR3 is built from 15 residues. Trimming cost V 5 bases and J 5 bases; bases outside gene matches: 4. The DNA of the CDR3 is TGTGCCAGCAGTGGGACTAGCGGGTTAAACAATGAGCAGTTCTTC. As protein: CASSGTSGLNNEQFF.

This chain joins TRBV7-9 and TRBJ2-5; 7 positions agree with TRBD1. Germline assignment: CDR1 SEHNR and CDR2 FQNEAQ (reference sequence). The V gene end was trimmed by 5 bases and the J gene end by 2 bases; junction bases not matched to a gene: 5. The CDR3 extends over 14 amino acids. The CDR3 sequence is CASSRPGQQETQYF. CDR3 in DNA: TGTGCCAGCAGCCGGCCGGGACAGCAAGAGACCCAGTACTTC.

This clonotype was counted between two and nine times. The chain couples TRBV10-3 to TRBJ1-2; perhaps TRBD1 as D (5 bases). CDR3 length: 13 amino acids. The V and J ends lost 9 bases and 5 bases respectively, with 16 bases between them. CDR1 is ENHRY, CDR2 SYGVKD, per germline. The CDR3 sequence is CAISQGGNYGYTF. CDR3 DNA sequence: TGTGCCATTTCTCAGGGAGGAAATTATGGCTACACCTTC.

In its sample, this clonotype was seen a few times. This rearrangement joins TRBV4-3 to TRBJ2-1; perhaps TRBD2 as D (5 bases). There are 16 residues in the CDR3. The V and J ends lost 0 bases and 2 bases respectively, with 11 bases between them. Germline V gene data show CDR1 as LGHNA and CDR2 as YSLEER. This chain's CDR3 is CASSQEGGQTYNEQFF. CDR3 sequence (DNA): TGCGCCAGCAGCCAAGAGGGCGGGCAAACCTACAATGAGCAGTTCTTC.